One TCR beta chain is described in this entry. The trim removed 4 bases at V and 0 bases at J, leaving 5 bases unmatched. Germline V lookup: CDR1 MDHEN, CDR2 SYDVKM. This CDR3 region has 15 residues. This sample was taken from a study of technical replicates of blood from several donors. The data were produced by immunoSEQ multiplex PCR, yet TCRdb's version contains in-frame clones alone and is incomplete. The sample lists about 80,000 clones; approximately 94% were seen once. This chain connects TRBV28 to TRBJ2-7; 8 bases align to TRBD1. The specimen was T cells isolated from PBMCs. The clonotype comes from a human donor in good health. The CDR3 loop is CASSSTGTGSYEQYF. Here the CDR3 DNA reads TGTGCCAGCAGTTCAACCGGGACAGGCTCCTACGAGCAGTACTTC. Full variable domain (rest looked up from reference TRBV28 and TRBJ2-7): DVKVTQSSRYLVKRTGEKVFLECVQDMDHENMFWYRQDPGLGLRLIYFSYDVKMKEKGDIPEGYSVSREKKERFSLILESASTNQTSMYLCASSSTGTGSYEQYFGPGTRLTVT.